The 18 T cell receptor beta chains given below trace back to one sample, sequenced in a study of identical twins. TCRdb passed the 5' RACE reads through MiXCR, listing each CDR3 protein once. The sample comprises 1.5 million to 2 million distinct CDR3 sequences, roughly 35% of which are singletons, and approximately 0.29% rests with the top ten. Sequenced: cord blood. The receptors were gathered from a newborn girl in good health.

This clonotype was seen repeatedly, ten times or more. The chain combines TRBV10-3 with TRBJ1-4; 8 bases align to TRBD1. The CDR3 contains 14 residues. CDR1 ENHRY and CDR2 SYGVKD come from the germline V gene. The V gene end was trimmed by 2 bases and the J gene end by 4 bases; junction bases not matched to a gene: 0. This CDR3 reads CAISETGGNEKLFF. The CDR3 DNA is TGTGCCATCAGTGAGACAGGGGGTAATGAAAAACTGTTTTTT.

The chain joins TRBV4-1 to TRBJ1-2; 9 positions match TRBD1. The CDR3 has 16 residues. Per germline, CDR1 MGHRA and CDR2 YSYEKL. J gave up 4 bases and V 6 bases, and 12 bases lay outside the gene matches. The CDR3 nucleotides are TGCGCCAGCAGTTATTATCCCCGGGACAGGGCCTATGGCTACACCTTC. The encoded protein is CASSYYPRDRAYGYTF.

This chain uses TRBV19 with TRBJ1-5; possible D gene TRBD1, 5 bases. The germline V gene has CDR1 LNHDA and CDR2 SQIVND (reference sequence). V was trimmed by 2 bases and J by 2 bases, leaving 13 bases between them. This CDR3 is 16 amino acids long. The CDR3 region has the DNA TGTGCCAGTAGTATAACCGGGGGTCGGGGCAATCAGCCCCAGCATTTT. Its translation is CASSITGGRGNQPQHF.

This clonotype has just a few counts. The CDR3 DNA reads as TGCGCCAGCAGCCAAGTCCAGGGCCACTACGAGCAGTACTTC. Translating it yields CASSQVQGHYEQYF. The chain recombines TRBV4-1 with TRBJ2-7, with D possibly TRBD1 on 5 matching bases. V lost 1 base, J lost 3 bases, and 10 bases lay in between. Germline values: CDR1 MGHRA, CDR2 YSYEKL. The CDR3 is made up of 14 amino acids.

This chain connects TRBV2 to TRBJ1-2; the D is unclear. The CDR3 has 12 residues. CDR1 SNHLY and CDR2 FYNNEI come from the germline V gene. V lost 8 bases to trimming and J lost 5 bases, with 12 bases between them. Here the CDR3 DNA reads TGTGCCAGCCAGGTGGTCCCGTATGGCTACACCTTC. This translates into CASQVVPYGYTF.

This clonotype was counted a few times. The chain links TRBV27 to TRBJ1-4, with TRBD1 matching over 7 bases. The CDR3 extends over 15 amino acids. The germline V gene has CDR1 MNHEY and CDR2 SMNVEV (reference sequence). With V trimmed by 0 bases and J by 7 bases, 5 bases remained unmatched. The CDR3 DNA reads TGTGCCAGCAGTTTATCTCAGGGGGGCGGTGAAAAACTGTTTTTT. The encoded protein is CASSLSQGGGEKLFF.

V usage is TRBV7-2 and J usage is TRBJ2-1; 13 nucleotides line up with TRBD2. The CDR3 has 18 amino acids. CDR1 is SGHTA, CDR2 FQGNSA, per germline. V trimming: 4 bases; J trimming: 5 bases; junction bases outside the gene matches: 11. CDR3 DNA sequence: TGTGCCAGCAGCTACCACTATCCACTAGCGGGGGGGGACAATGAGCAGTTCTTC. Encoded protein: CASSYHYPLAGGDNEQFF.

This clonotype was picked up a small number of times. The rearrangement joins TRBV6-5 to TRBJ2-1; D gene ambiguous. The CDR3 length is 17 residues. Trimming shortened V by 0 bases and J by 0 bases, and 12 bases separated the two germline ends. Per germline, CDR1 MNHEY and CDR2 SVGAGI. Written as DNA, the CDR3 is TGTGCCAGCAGTTACTCCTTAGGGCAGAGCTCCTACAATGAGCAGTTCTTC. It specifies CASSYSLGQSSYNEQFF.

In regard to this clonotype: With a much larger clone just one base away, this may be a read error. The V call is TRBV14, the J call TRBJ2-1, with TRBD2 identical over 7 bases. V was clipped by 0 bases and J by 0 bases; unmatched bases: 2. Germline V gene data show CDR1 as SGHDN and CDR2 as FVKESK. The CDR3 sequence is 16 residues long. CDR3 sequence reads: CASSQDGGVSYNEQFF. The DNA of the CDR3 is TGTGCCAGCAGCCAAGATGGGGGGGTCTCCTACAATGAGCAGTTCTTC.

A note on this clonotype: No conserved phenylalanine or tryptophan is present at the end of the CDR3, so a read error is the likely explanation. The J gene is TRBJ2-3, the V gene TRBV5-1; no clear D gene. The germline gives CDR1 SGHRS, CDR2 YFSETQ. This CDR3 spans 14 amino acids. With 0 bases removed from V and 2 bases from J, the gap between germline ends came to 7 bases. The CDR3 bases are TGCGCCAGCAGCTTGGGGTCCGCCACAGATACGCAGTATCTT. Its protein product is CASSLGSATDTQYL.

This clonotype was picked up one time. This chain links TRBV20-1 with TRBJ2-1; perhaps TRBD2 as D (5 bases). The CDR3 length is 14 residues. Between the trimmed V and J ends, which lost 1 base and 4 bases, there was a span of 11 bases. Germline V gene sequence: CDR1 DFQATT, CDR2 SNEGSKA (reference sequence). CDR3 in amino acids: CSARGTLIYNEQFF. CDR3 DNA: TGCAGTGCTAGAGGGACTCTAATTTACAATGAGCAGTTCTTC.

This clonotype was seen more than once but under ten times. The chain employs TRBV5-1 and TRBJ1-1; TRBD1 might be the D (5 bases). CDR3 length: 14 amino acids. CDR1 is SGHRS, CDR2 YFSETQ, per germline. With 0 bases removed from V and 6 bases from J, the gap between germline ends came to 12 bases. The CDR3 sequence is CASSLDGAPAEAFF. The CDR3 region has the DNA TGCGCCAGCAGCTTGGACGGGGCTCCCGCTGAAGCTTTCTTT.

This clonotype was seen only a few times. The chain employs TRBV20-1 and TRBJ2-1; D is unresolved. V lost 0 bases and J 2 bases, leaving 8 bases between the germline ends. Germline V gene lookup returns CDR1 DFQATT and CDR2 SNEGSKA (reference sequence). The CDR3 contains 14 residues. The CDR3 sequence: CSARDVMPYNEQFF. CDR3 DNA sequence: TGCAGTGCTAGAGATGTGATGCCCTACAATGAGCAGTTCTTC.

This chain joins TRBV10-3 and TRBJ1-1, with 7 bases identical to TRBD1. This CDR3 has 18 amino acids. Germline CDR1 and CDR2: ENHRY and SYGVKD. The V gene end was trimmed by 4 bases and the J gene end by 1 base; junction bases not matched to a gene: 15. Written as DNA, the CDR3 is TGTGCCATCAGTGCGACGGGACAGATGATGGGAACGAACACTGAAGCTTTCTTT. It encodes CAISATGQMMGTNTEAFF.

V usage is TRBV10-3 and J usage is TRBJ2-7, with 8 bases fitting TRBD2. Germline trimming cut 10 bases from V and 5 bases from J; bases unmatched to any gene: 13. CDR1 ENHRY and CDR2 SYGVKD come from the germline V gene. The CDR3 length is 14 residues. The DNA of the CDR3 is TGTGCCACGAGAGATAATAGCGGGACTCACGAGCAGTACTTC. Translation: CATRDNSGTHEQYF.

The table lists this clonotype with many counts. V and J are TRBV27 and TRBJ2-3; no clear D gene. CDR3 length: 14 residues. Trimming took off 2 bases at V and 2 bases at J, with 8 bases between the two ends. CDR1 is MNHEY and CDR2 is SMNVEV in the germline V gene (reference sequence). CDR3 amino acids: CASSLGPYTDTQYF. The CDR3 bases are TGTGCCAGCAGTTTAGGTCCGTACACAGATACGCAGTATTTT.

V and J are TRBV4-2 and TRBJ2-6; D is undetermined. Trimming removed 0 bases from V and 0 bases from J, with 9 bases in between. The CDR3 totals 17 residues. Germline V gives CDR1 LGHNA, CDR2 YNFKEQ. The CDR3 bases are TGTGCCAGCAGCCAAGATAGAATCCACTCTGGGGCCAACGTCCTGACTTTC. Its protein product is CASSQDRIHSGANVLTF.

This clonotype was seen a handful of times. This chain uses TRBV6-2 or TRBV6-3 with TRBJ2-1; D unclear. V lost 6 bases and J lost 3, with 6 bases in between. Per germline, CDR1 MNHEY and CDR2 SVGEGT. The CDR3 is 12 amino acids. The CDR3 sequence: CASRTDYNEQFF. As DNA, the CDR3 is TGTGCCAGCAGGACCGACTACAATGAGCAGTTCTTC.